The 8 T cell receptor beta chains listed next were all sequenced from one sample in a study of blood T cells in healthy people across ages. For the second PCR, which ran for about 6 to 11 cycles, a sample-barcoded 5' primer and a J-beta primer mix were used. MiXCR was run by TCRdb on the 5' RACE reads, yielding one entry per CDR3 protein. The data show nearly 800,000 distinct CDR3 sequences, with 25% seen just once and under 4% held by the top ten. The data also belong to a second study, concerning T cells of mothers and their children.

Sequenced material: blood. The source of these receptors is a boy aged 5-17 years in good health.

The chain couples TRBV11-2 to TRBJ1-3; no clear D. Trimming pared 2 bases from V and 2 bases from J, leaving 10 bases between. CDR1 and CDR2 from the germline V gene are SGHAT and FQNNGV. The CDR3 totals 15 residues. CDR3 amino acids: CASSLTPIAGNTIYF. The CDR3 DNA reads TGTGCCAGCAGCTTAACCCCGATCGCTGGAAACACCATATATTTT.

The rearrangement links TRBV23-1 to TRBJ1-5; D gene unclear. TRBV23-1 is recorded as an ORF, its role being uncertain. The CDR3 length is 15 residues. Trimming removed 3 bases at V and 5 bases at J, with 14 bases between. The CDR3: CASSQVGARDQPQHF. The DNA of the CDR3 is TGCGCCAGCAGTCAGGTCGGAGCTAGGGATCAGCCCCAGCATTTT.

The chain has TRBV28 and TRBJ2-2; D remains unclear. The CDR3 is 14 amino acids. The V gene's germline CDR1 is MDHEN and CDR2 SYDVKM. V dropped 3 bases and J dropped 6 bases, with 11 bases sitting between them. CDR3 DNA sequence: TGTGCCAGCAGTTTCGAGTCAAGGGCCGGGGAGCTGTTTTTT. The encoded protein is CASSFESRAGELFF.

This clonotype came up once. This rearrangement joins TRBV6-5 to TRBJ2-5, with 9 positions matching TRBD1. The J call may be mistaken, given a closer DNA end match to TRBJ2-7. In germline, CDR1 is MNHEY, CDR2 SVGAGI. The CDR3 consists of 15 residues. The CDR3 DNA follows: TGTGCCAGCAGTTTCACCGGGACAGGGCTCTACGAGCAGTACTTC. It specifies CASSFTGTGLYEQYF.

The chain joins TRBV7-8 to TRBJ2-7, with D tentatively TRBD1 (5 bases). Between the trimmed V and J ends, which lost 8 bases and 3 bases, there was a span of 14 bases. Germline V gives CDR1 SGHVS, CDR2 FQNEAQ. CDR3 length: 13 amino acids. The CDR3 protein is CASFGRVGYEQYF. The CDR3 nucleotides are TGTGCCAGCTTCGGCAGGGTCGGCTACGAGCAGTACTTC.

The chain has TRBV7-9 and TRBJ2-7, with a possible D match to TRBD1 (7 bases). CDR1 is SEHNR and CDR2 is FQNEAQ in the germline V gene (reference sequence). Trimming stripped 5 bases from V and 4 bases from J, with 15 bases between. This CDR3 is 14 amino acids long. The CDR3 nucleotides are TGTGCCAGCAGCCAGCGCGCAGGGGGGTACGAGCAGTACTTC. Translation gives CASSQRAGGYEQYF.

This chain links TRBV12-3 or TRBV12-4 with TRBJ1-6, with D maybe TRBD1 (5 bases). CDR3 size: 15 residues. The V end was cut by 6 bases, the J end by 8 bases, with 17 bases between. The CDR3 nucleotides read TGTGCCAGCAGGTGGGGCCGGGACGGAGATTCACCCCTCCACTTT. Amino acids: CASRWGRDGDSPLHF.

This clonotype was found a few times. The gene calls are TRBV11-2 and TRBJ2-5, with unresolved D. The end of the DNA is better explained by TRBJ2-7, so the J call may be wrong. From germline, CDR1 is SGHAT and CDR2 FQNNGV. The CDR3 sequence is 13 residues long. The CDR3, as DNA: TGTGCCAGCAGCTCCTTCCTTGCCTACGAGCAGTACTTC. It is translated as CASSSFLAYEQYF.